The 19 T cell receptor beta chains presented below share a single source sample, sequenced in a study of blood T cell repertoires in COVID-19. Data came from immunoSEQ multiplex PCR; TCRdb stores just in-frame clones and leaves some out. The sample shows 50,000 or so clones, 85% to 90% of them seen only once. Specimen: peripheral blood. These receptors originate from a man of 80 years or more with acute or convalescent COVID-19.

The gene calls are TRBV5-1 and TRBJ2-7; D ambiguous. From germline, CDR1 is SGHRS and CDR2 YFSETQ. Trimming stripped 1 base from V and 6 bases from J, with 14 bases between. This CDR3 region has 14 residues. The CDR3 DNA sequence: TGCGCCAGCAGCTTGCCGGCGGCCGACGGCGAGCAGTACTTC. It encodes CASSLPAADGEQYF.

The V call is TRBV29-1, the J call TRBJ2-3; TRBD1 agrees at 10 bases. The V gene end was trimmed by 4 bases and the J gene end by 5 bases; junction bases not matched to a gene: 9. The length of the CDR3 is 15 residues. Germline V CDR1 and CDR2: SQVTM, ANQGSEA. CDR3 sequence reads: CSVAGTGVRLDTQYF. CDR3 coding DNA: TGCAGCGTTGCAGGGACAGGGGTGCGTTTAGATACGCAGTATTTT.

The chain has TRBV29-1 and TRBJ1-2; weak D call: TRBD1 (5 bases). The CDR3 is 13 amino acids. CDR1 is SQVTM, CDR2 ANQGSEA, per germline. Trimming left V 1 base short and J 8 bases short, with 14 bases between. DNA of the CDR3: TGCAGCGTTGAAGTAGCGGGGGGTTTGGGCTACACCTTC. This gives the protein CSVEVAGGLGYTF.

The V gene is TRBV6-1, the J gene TRBJ1-1, with 11 bases aligning to TRBD1. The CDR3 contains 17 residues. J was trimmed by 3 bases and V by 1 base; bases with no gene match: 7. Germline V CDR1 and CDR2: MNHNS, SASEGT. CDR3 DNA sequence: TGTGCCAGCAGTGAAGATATGAGGACAGGGGGCTACACTGAAGCTTTCTTT. Amino acid sequence: CASSEDMRTGGYTEAFF.

This chain uses TRBV5-4 with TRBJ2-1, with D perhaps TRBD2 (7 bases). CDR1 is SGHNT, CDR2 YYREEE, per germline (reference sequence). Trimming took off 0 bases at V and 15 bases at J, with 19 bases between the two ends. The CDR3 sequence is 14 residues long. CDR3 loop: CASSLAFGGGPPFF. DNA for the CDR3: TGTGCCAGCAGCTTGGCCTTTGGGGGGGGCCCCCCGTTCTTC. The complete variable domain, with remaining parts taken from reference TRBV5-4 and TRBJ2-1, reads ETGVTQSPTHLIKTRGQQVTLRCSSQSGHNTVSWYQQALGQGPQFIFQYYREEENGRGNFPPRFSGLQFPNYSSELNVNALELDDSALYLCASSLAFGGGPPFFGPGTRLTVL.

This chain joins TRBV7-2 and TRBJ1-2; a possible D gene is TRBD1 (5 bases). The V end was cut by 5 bases, the J end by 7 bases, with 17 bases between. The CDR3 contains 14 residues. CDR1 and CDR2 from the germline V gene are SGHTA and FQGNSA. The CDR3 region has the DNA TGTGCCAGCAGCCGGGGACTCAAGAAGGGTGGCTACACCTTC. Amino acid sequence: CASSRGLKKGGYTF.

This chain connects TRBV2 to TRBJ2-5; D is uncertain. V lost 7 bases to trimming and J lost 3 bases, with 12 bases between them. From germline, CDR1 is SNHLY and CDR2 FYNNEI. This CDR3 spans 13 amino acids. CDR3 region: CASKIFREETQYF. DNA of the CDR3: TGTGCCAGCAAAATTTTTCGGGAAGAGACCCAGTACTTC.

The chain joins TRBV4-1 to TRBJ1-4, with 8 bases that match TRBD1. J was trimmed by 7 bases and V by 6 bases; bases with no gene match: 10. This CDR3 contains 15 residues. Germline V gene sequence: CDR1 MGHRA, CDR2 YSYEKL. CDR3: CASSRTQTGVEKLFF. CDR3 coding DNA: TGCGCCAGCAGTCGCACCCAGACAGGGGTTGAAAAACTGTTTTTT.

The J gene is TRBJ2-3, the V gene TRBV27, with 9 bases that match TRBD2. The germline V gene encodes CDR1 MNHEY and CDR2 SMNVEV (reference sequence). The CDR3 length is 15 residues. V trimming: 5 bases; J trimming: 2 bases; junction bases outside the gene matches: 5. Here the CDR3 reads CASSPLAGITDTQYF. Written as DNA, the CDR3 is TGTGCCAGCAGTCCCCTAGCGGGAATCACAGATACGCAGTATTTT.

The rearrangement links TRBV29-1 to TRBJ2-7, with D maybe TRBD1 (6 bases). The CDR3 loop spans 12 amino acids. Trimming stripped 4 bases from V and 2 bases from J, with 9 bases between. Looked up from germline, CDR1 is SQVTM and CDR2 is ANQGSEA. The CDR3 nucleotides are TGCAGCGTTGGGACAGTTGCCTACGAGCAGTACTTC. This codes for CSVGTVAYEQYF.

The genes are TRBV10-2 and TRBJ1-6; unclear D gene. Germline V gene lookup returns CDR1 WSHSY and CDR2 SAAADI. There are 13 residues in the CDR3. The V gene lost 5 bases and the J gene lost 6 bases, with 8 bases spanning the gap. The CDR3 nucleotides are TGCGCCAGCAGTCCCGGTCCTAATTCACCCCTCCACTTT. Its translation: CASSPGPNSPLHF.

This clone was seen a single time. This CDR3 reads CASSPDRNSNQPQHF. The CDR3 nucleotides are TGTGCCAGCTCCCCCGACAGGAATAGCAATCAGCCCCAGCATTTT. The chain uses TRBV18 and TRBJ1-5, with D maybe TRBD1 (6 bases). CDR3 length: 15 amino acids. Germline V gives CDR1 KGHSH, CDR2 LQKENI. V dropped 6 bases and J dropped 0 bases, with 12 bases sitting between them.

The CDR3 sequence: CASSVAGQGQSLHF. As DNA, the CDR3 is TGTGCCAGCAGCGTAGCGGGACAGGGTCAGTCCCTCCACTTT. The gene calls are TRBV9 and TRBJ1-6; TRBD1 matches 9 bases. Germline V gives CDR1 SGDLS, CDR2 YYNGEE. The CDR3 has 14 amino acids. J was trimmed by 14 bases and V by 0 bases; bases with no gene match: 6.

This clone was observed a single time. This chain uses TRBV6-5 with TRBJ2-7; D gene unclear. V was shortened by 6 bases and J by 0 bases, with 9 bases between the two germline ends. CDR3 length: 13 residues. Germline V gene data show CDR1 as MNHEY and CDR2 as SVGAGI. In DNA, the CDR3 is TGTGCCAGCAGCGAGACACACTCCTACGAGCAGTACTTC. This translates into CASSETHSYEQYF.

The rearrangement links TRBV7-2 to TRBJ2-5; perhaps TRBD1 as D (6 bases). Between the trimmed V and J ends, which lost 1 base and 10 bases, there was a span of 13 bases. Germline assignment: CDR1 SGHTA and CDR2 FQGNSA. This CDR3 has 13 residues. This chain's CDR3 is CASSLDTSGDQYF. The DNA of the CDR3 is TGTGCCAGCAGCTTAGACACCTCAGGGGACCAGTACTTC. Based on the CDR3 plus reference TRBV7-2 and TRBJ2-5, the full variable domain is GAGVSQSPSNKVTEKGKDVELRCDPISGHTALYWYRQSLGQGLEFLIYFQGNSAPDKSGLPSDRFSAERTGGSVSTLTIQRTQQEDSAVYLCASSLDTSGDQYFGPGTRLLVL.

Concerning this clone itself: Additional DNA sequences in this sample encode the identical CDR3. The rearrangement joins TRBV10-2 to TRBJ2-7; possible D gene TRBD1, 5 bases. V was trimmed by 0 bases and J by 0 bases, leaving 9 bases between them. The germline V gene encodes CDR1 WSHSY and CDR2 SAAADI. CDR3 length: 15 amino acids. The CDR3 nucleotides are TGCGCCAGCAGTGAGTCAACAGGATCCTCCTACGAGCAGTACTTC. This translates into CASSESTGSSYEQYF.

This clone was recorded once. The V gene is TRBV27, the J gene TRBJ1-5, with D perhaps TRBD1 (5 bases). With 6 bases removed from V and 6 bases from J, the gap between germline ends came to 9 bases. This CDR3 comprises 12 residues. Germline loops: CDR1 MNHEY, CDR2 SMNVEV (reference sequence). The CDR3 loop reads CASRGRAQPQHF. As DNA, the CDR3 is TGTGCCAGCAGGGGCAGGGCTCAGCCCCAGCATTTT.

The CDR3 is CASQGGARTDTQYF. The CDR3 coding sequence is TGTGCCTCACAAGGGGGGGCCCGCACAGATACGCAGTATTTT. This chain joins TRBV19 and TRBJ2-3, with a weak D call TRBD2 (7 bases). The V gene lost 11 bases and the J gene lost 1 base, with 16 bases spanning the gap. CDR1 is LNHDA and CDR2 is SQIVND in the germline V gene (reference sequence). This CDR3 has 14 amino acids.

The chain combines TRBV7-6 with TRBJ2-5; 12 bases fit TRBD2. This CDR3 has 16 residues. With V trimmed by 4 bases and J by 4 bases, 7 bases remained unmatched. CDR1 is SGHVS, CDR2 FNYEAQ, per germline. In DNA form, the CDR3 reads TGTGCCAGCAGCTCGACTAGCGGGGGCTTAGTAGAGACCCAGTACTTC. Translated: CASSSTSGGLVETQYF.